Listed below are T cell receptor beta chains from one sample, sequenced in a study of graft-versus-host responses after intestinal transplantation. Generated by immunoSEQ multiplex PCR, the TCRdb table keeps only in-frame clones and is missing some. Among about 70,000 clones listed, about 90% were seen once. These receptors have no identified antigens. Sequences were derived from unstimulated CD8+ T cells sorted from spleen or lymph node cells, sampled before intestinal transplant. Receptors originate from a human donor who received an intestinal transplant. Each CDR3 is given with its conserved first and last residue. A D gene is named only where the DNA matches it firmly. Clone size appears in some rows only: once, few, many, or a class for an expanded clone.

J gene,clone size,V gene,D gene,CDR3 length,CDR3 protein,CDR3 DNA
TRBJ1-6,NA,TRBV11-2,NA,16,CASSRLGSSYNSPLHF,TGTGCCAGCAGCCGCTTGGGGAGCTCCTATAATTCACCCCTCCACTTT
TRBJ2-7,NA,TRBV2,TRBD1,15,CASSESGTASYEQYF,TGTGCCAGCAGTGAATCCGGGACAGCCTCCTACGAGCAGTACTTC
TRBJ2-7,once,TRBV5-6,NA,13,CASSLAQGYEQYF,TGTGCCAGCAGCTTGGCTCAGGGGTACGAGCAGTACTTC
TRBJ2-1,NA,TRBV9,TRBD2,15,CASSVDGGGYNEQFF,TGTGCCAGCAGCGTAGATGGCGGGGGTTACAATGAGCAGTTCTTC
TRBJ1-1,NA,TRBV19,NA,12,CASSMMGSEAFF,TGTGCCAGTAGTATGATGGGCTCTGAAGCTTTCTTT
TRBJ2-7,NA,TRBV4-2,TRBD2,15,CASRGISGGAHEQYF,TGTGCCAGCAGGGGGATTAGCGGGGGGGCCCACGAGCAGTACTTC
TRBJ2-3,NA,TRBV27,TRBD1,15,CASSTPGTATDTQYF,TGTGCCAGCAGTACCCCCGGGACAGCCACAGATACGCAGTATTTT
TRBJ2-5,once,TRBV9,NA,14,CASSPDGGLETRYF,TGTGCCAGCAGCCCCGACGGGGGTTTAGAGACCCGGTACTTC
TRBJ2-3,NA,TRBV2,TRBD2,17,CAIIPPGLAGGPGTQYF,TGTGCCATCATCCCCCCGGGACTAGCGGGGGGGCCAGGTACGCAGTATTTT
TRBJ1-2,once,TRBV11-2,TRBD1,14,CASSLGQGYYGYTF,TGTGCCAGCAGCCTGGGACAGGGCTACTATGGCTACACCTTC
TRBJ1-3,NA,TRBV4-2,NA,15,CASSQGANSGNTIYF,TGTGCCAGCAGCCAAGGGGCTAACTCTGGAAACACCATATATTTT
TRBJ1-2,NA,TRBV11-2,TRBD1,13,CASSLGTGYGYTF,TGTGCCAGCAGCTTGGGGACAGGCTATGGCTACACCTTC
TRBJ1-2,NA,TRBV13,NA,16,CASSLGRRQPNYGYTF,TGTGCCAGCAGCTTAGGCCGAAGACAGCCCAACTATGGCTACACCTTC
TRBJ1-4,NA,TRBV10-1,TRBD1,14,CAGQGARSNEKLFF,TGCGCCGGACAGGGGGCCAGGTCTAATGAAAAACTGTTTTTT
TRBJ1-2,NA,TRBV12-5,NA,15,CASAQTMDGIHGYTF,TGTGCTAGTGCCCAGACTATGGACGGCATTCATGGCTACACCTTC
TRBJ2-7,NA,TRBV2,TRBD2,16,CASSEGRLAGTYEQYF,TGTGCCAGCAGTGAAGGCCGACTAGCGGGGACCTACGAGCAGTACTTC
TRBJ1-1,NA,TRBV19,NA,12,CASSIVGGEAFF,TGTGCCAGTAGTATAGTGGGGGGGGAAGCTTTCTTT
TRBJ1-1,NA,TRBV5-8,NA,13,CASSLTGNTEAFF,TGTGCCAGCAGCCTGACAGGGAACACTGAAGCTTTCTTT
TRBJ2-2,NA,TRBV27,TRBD1,15,CASSLGTVITGELFF,TGTGCCAGCAGTTTAGGGACAGTAATCACCGGGGAGCTGTTTTTT
TRBJ2-1,NA,TRBV11-2,TRBD1,13,CASSPGGTGEQFF,TGTGCCAGCAGCCCAGGGGGTACGGGTGAGCAGTTCTTC
TRBJ2-1,NA,TRBV7-8,TRBD2,14,CASSFPGGNNEQFF,TGTGCCAGCAGCTTCCCGGGGGGAAACAATGAGCAGTTCTTC
TRBJ1-3,few,TRBV5-1,TRBD1,15,CASSPGTDSGNTIYF,TGCGCCAGCAGTCCTGGGACAGACTCTGGAAACACCATATATTTT
TRBJ1-1,few,TRBV27,NA,13,CASSDSVVAEAFF,TGTGCCAGCAGTGACAGTGTAGTGGCAGAAGCTTTCTTT
TRBJ2-3,NA,TRBV7-7,NA,13,CASSSGVTDTQYF,TGTGCTAGCAGCTCCGGGGTCACAGATACGCAGTATTTT
TRBJ2-7,once,TRBV29-1,TRBD2,14,CSVGGLAGGYEQYF,TGCAGCGTTGGGGGACTAGCGGGGGGGTACGAGCAGTACTTC
TRBJ2-2,NA,TRBV7-8,NA,16,CASSPGAGLAAGELFF,TGTGCCAGCAGCCCAGGGGCAGGGTTGGCGGCCGGGGAGCTGTTTTTT
TRBJ1-1,NA,TRBV5-1,TRBD1,15,CASSSRTGLNTEAFF,TGCGCCAGCAGCTCGAGGACAGGGTTGAACACTGAAGCTTTCTTT
TRBJ1-2,NA,TRBV6-6,NA,11,CASSSRDGYTF,TGTGCCAGCAGTTCCCGAGATGGCTACACCTTC
TRBJ2-1,NA,TRBV29-1,NA,11,CSVGLGDEQFF,TGCAGCGTTGGCCTCGGGGATGAGCAGTTCTTC
TRBJ1-1,NA,TRBV27,NA,14,CASSLSRRVTEAFF,TGTGCCAGCAGTTTATCCCGTCGGGTCACTGAAGCTTTCTTT
TRBJ2-7,NA,TRBV2,NA,15,CASTVQGQGPYEQYF,TGTGCCAGCACCGTGCAGGGGCAGGGACCCTACGAGCAGTACTTC
TRBJ2-3,NA,TRBV9,NA,13,CASSVFLTDTQYF,TGTGCCAGCAGCGTCTTCTTAACAGATACGCAGTATTTT
TRBJ2-7,NA,TRBV19,NA,14,CASSQGGTAYEQYF,TGTGCCAGTAGTCAAGGGGGGACAGCCTACGAGCAGTACTTC
TRBJ2-7,NA,TRBV7-9,NA,13,CASSLAEGYEQYF,TGTGCCAGCAGCTTAGCGGAGGGCTACGAGCAGTACTTC
TRBJ2-1,NA,TRBV2,NA,15,CASSESRGALPEQFF,TGTGCCAGCAGTGAATCCCGGGGGGCCCTACCTGAGCAGTTCTTC
TRBJ2-2,NA,TRBV5-6,TRBD1,15,CASSLGTGNTGELFF,TGTGCCAGCAGCTTGGGGACAGGGAACACCGGGGAGCTGTTTTTT
TRBJ1-5,NA,TRBV7-5,NA,19,CARSPGTGRGGIGNQPQHF,TGTGCCAGAAGCCCAGGGACAGGGAGAGGAGGAATTGGCAATCAGCCCCAGCATTTT
TRBJ2-2,NA,TRBV13,NA,16,CASSANRVSNTGELFF,TGTGCCAGCAGCGCGAACAGGGTTTCGAACACCGGGGAGCTGTTTTTT
TRBJ1-2,once,TRBV6-5,TRBD1,13,CASTIRQGEGYTF,TGTGCCAGCACCATCCGACAGGGGGAAGGCTACACCTTC
TRBJ2-7,NA,TRBV14,NA,14,CASSQDPAPGEQYF,TGTGCCAGCAGCCAAGATCCGGCTCCGGGCGAGCAGTACTTC
TRBJ2-1,NA,TRBV7-7,NA,13,CASSLQGVDEQFF,TGTGCTAGCAGCTTACAGGGTGTCGATGAGCAGTTCTTC
TRBJ2-7,once,TRBV27,NA,13,CASSFGSAYEQYF,TGTGCCAGCAGTTTCGGCAGCGCCTACGAGCAGTACTTC
TRBJ1-1,NA,TRBV4-1,NA,13,CASSHQGNTEAFF,TGCGCCAGCAGCCATCAGGGGAACACTGAAGCTTTCTTT
TRBJ2-7,once,TRBV5-6,TRBD2,15,CASSPRLAGGHEQYF,TGTGCCAGCAGCCCGAGACTAGCGGGGGGCCACGAGCAGTACTTC